Shown below are 15 T cell receptor beta chains from a single sample sequenced in a study of T-cell memory formation after mild COVID-19. TCRdb recomputed calls from the 5' RACE reads with MiXCR, one row per CDR3 protein. The sample has about 270,000 distinct CDR3 sequences, around 16% seen once; the top ten hold roughly 24%. Input material: PBMCs or a T cell subset sorted from them (not recorded which). Receptors originate from a man aged 18 to 35 who had mild COVID-19 (a few samples of this study predate the infection). Cell type and time point are not known.

Only a few counts were recorded for this clonotype. V is TRBV12-3 or TRBV12-4 and J is TRBJ1-4; the D is unclear. The CDR3 spans 14 residues. The V and J ends lost 2 bases and 2 bases respectively, with 6 bases between them. DNA for the CDR3: TGTGCCAGCAGTTTAACACTGACTAATGAAAAACTGTTTTTT. This gives the protein CASSLTLTNEKLFF.

The chain has TRBV20-1 and TRBJ2-2; unclear D gene. Germline V gene sequence: CDR1 DFQATT, CDR2 SNEGSKA (reference sequence). This CDR3 comprises 15 residues. Between the trimmed V and J ends, which lost 5 bases and 3 bases, there was a span of 16 bases. In DNA form, the CDR3 reads TGCAGTGCTTTGCTGATAGGGCAGGACACCGGGGAGCTGTTTTTT. It yields the protein CSALLIGQDTGELFF.

The DNA of the CDR3 is TGTGCCAGCAGGAGGAGTTCCCCTCTATACGAGCAGTACTTC. Translated: CASRRSSPLYEQYF. The chain combines TRBV28 with TRBJ2-7, with D hard to call. V lost 6 bases and J lost 4, with 16 bases in between. Germline V gives CDR1 MDHEN, CDR2 SYDVKM. CDR3 length: 14 amino acids.

The chain joins TRBV28 to TRBJ2-7; the D gene is possibly TRBD1 (6 bases). Trimming shortened V by 7 bases and J by 1 base, and 11 bases separated the two germline ends. The CDR3 totals 13 residues. CDR1 MDHEN and CDR2 SYDVKM come from the germline V gene. The CDR3 loop is CASTQQGSYEQYV. The CDR3 DNA reads TGTGCCAGCACCCAACAGGGTTCCTACGAGCAGTACGTC.

In this sample, this clonotype turned up a few times. The chain carries TRBV6-5 and TRBJ1-3; unclear D gene. V was trimmed by 0 bases and J by 5 bases, leaving 8 bases between them. The V gene's germline CDR1 is MNHEY and CDR2 SVGAGI. The length of the CDR3 is 14 residues. Here the CDR3 DNA reads TGTGCCAGCAGTTACTCGATGCCGCGAAACACCATATATTTT. This gives the protein CASSYSMPRNTIYF.

This clonotype has a handful of counts. V is TRBV7-8 and J is TRBJ2-1, with 12 bases that match TRBD1. V dropped 5 bases and J dropped 8; count of bases not matched to a gene: 13. The germline V gene has CDR1 SGHVS and CDR2 FQNEAQ. CDR3 length: 17 amino acids. The CDR3 nucleotides read TGTGCCAGCAGCCCATGGGACAGGGGGCTTATAGAAGATGAGCAGTTCTTC. This codes for CASSPWDRGLIEDEQFF.

This clonotype has just a few counts. The V and J genes are TRBV15 and TRBJ1-6, with unresolved D. V lost 1 base, J lost 0 bases, and 7 bases lay in between. The CDR3 runs 16 residues. Germline V gene data show CDR1 as LNHNV and CDR2 as YYDKDF (reference sequence). In nucleotides, the CDR3 is TGTGCCACCAGCAGAGTCCCGAGCTCCTATAATTCACCCCTCCACTTT. It is translated as CATSRVPSSYNSPLHF.

This clonotype has ten or more counts. V and J are TRBV5-1 and TRBJ2-7, with D perhaps assigned TRBD1 or TRBD2 (6 bases each). The V gene's germline CDR1 is SGHRS and CDR2 YFSETQ. This CDR3 region has 13 residues. Trimming removed 7 bases at V and 4 bases at J, with 15 bases between. The CDR3 nucleotides are TGCGCCAGCCGGGGGACATTTGGATACGAGCAGTACTTC. Protein product: CASRGTFGYEQYF.

The table lists this clonotype with a few counts. The chain's CDR3 is CASNVGGNTEAFF. The CDR3 DNA is TGTGCCAGCAACGTGGGAGGGAACACTGAAGCTTTCTTT. This sequence joins TRBV6-1 and TRBJ1-1; D not certain. CDR1 is MNHNS and CDR2 is SASEGT in the germline V gene. The CDR3 runs 13 residues. Trimming took 7 bases from V and 1 from J, leaving 10 bases between them.

In its sample, this clonotype was seen a few times. The chain is built from TRBV30 and TRBJ2-1; D may be TRBD1 or TRBD2 (5 bases each). CDR1 is GTSNPN and CDR2 is SVGIG in the germline V gene (reference sequence). V lost 0 bases, J lost 9 bases, and 6 bases lay in between. This CDR3 has 11 amino acids. CDR3 sequence (DNA): TGTGCCTGGAGTGTGGGGACTGAGCAGTTCTTC. This sequence encodes CAWSVGTEQFF.

The chain joins TRBV6-1 to TRBJ2-7; D gene unclear. V lost 3 bases, J lost 5 bases, and 11 bases lay in between. Germline V CDR1 and CDR2: MNHNS, SASEGT. The length of the CDR3 is 13 residues. The CDR3 region is CASSESVTDEQYV. CDR3 DNA: TGTGCCAGCAGTGAGTCAGTTACGGACGAGCAGTACGTC.

The chain couples TRBV5-6 to TRBJ1-2, with no clear D. The CDR3 length is 15 residues. V lost 6 bases and J 0 bases, leaving 15 bases between the germline ends. Germline V gene lookup returns CDR1 SGHDT and CDR2 YYEEEE. This CDR3 reads CASKPYSAANYGYTF. CDR3 coding DNA: TGTGCCAGCAAACCATACAGCGCTGCTAACTATGGCTACACCTTC.

This clonotype turned up a few times. V is TRBV7-7 and J is TRBJ2-5; 9 nucleotides align to TRBD2. V dropped 2 bases and J dropped 4; count of bases not matched to a gene: 11. CDR3 length: 17 residues. Per the germline V gene, CDR1 is SSHAT and CDR2 is FNYEAQ (reference sequence). The CDR3 sequence: CASSLSPAGGRGETQYF. As DNA, the CDR3 is TGTGCCAGCAGCTTATCGCCAGCGGGGGGTCGGGGAGAGACCCAGTACTTC.

The table lists this clonotype with a few counts. J is TRBJ1-2 and V is TRBV10-3; unclear D gene. Germline-derived CDR1 and CDR2 are ENHRY and SYGVKD. The CDR3 sequence is 11 residues long. Trimming removed 4 bases at V and 10 bases at J, with 10 bases between. The CDR3 nucleotides are TGTGCCATCAGTGGGGATGGGGACTACACCTTC. Amino acid sequence: CAISGDGDYTF.

The rearrangement joins TRBV11-1 to TRBJ2-5; 9 bases match TRBD2. J was trimmed by 0 bases and V by 3 bases; bases with no gene match: 5. CDR1 SGHAT and CDR2 FQDESV come from the germline V gene (reference sequence). The CDR3 extends over 16 amino acids. CDR3: CASSLAGGSYQETQYF. In DNA, the CDR3 is TGTGCCAGCAGCTTGGCGGGGGGGTCGTACCAAGAGACCCAGTACTTC.